Each of the 12 T cell receptor beta chains below was sequenced from the same sample in a study of blood T cell repertoires in COVID-19. Repertoires were generated with immunoSEQ multiplex PCR, while TCRdb's copy carries only in-frame clones and drops some. Altogether under 300,000 clones are present, around 90% being singletons, with the ten largest covering around 0.9%. The source material was PBMCs or T cells enriched from blood (not recorded which). These receptors all come from a woman between 25 and 40 years old who had recovered from COVID-19.

This chain connects TRBV5-3 to TRBJ2-3, with a weak D call TRBD2 (6 bases). TRBV5-3 is an open reading frame whose function is uncertain. V was shortened by 4 bases and J by 2 bases, with 17 bases between the two germline ends. This CDR3 is 16 amino acids long. CDR3 in amino acids: CARSGLPGRLTDTQYF. CDR3 nucleotides: TGTGCCAGAAGCGGCCTCCCCGGGAGACTCACAGATACGCAGTATTTT.

This sequence joins TRBV2 and TRBJ2-1; 7 nucleotides line up with TRBD2. The CDR3 is 15 amino acids. Losses at the gene ends were 10 bases for V and 4 bases for J; bases not matched to a gene: 13. Looked up from germline, CDR1 is SNHLY and CDR2 is FYNNEI. The CDR3 loop reads CAISRNGGGYNEQFF. CDR3 nucleotides: TGTGCCATCTCGAGGAATGGGGGGGGTTACAATGAGCAGTTCTTC.

This clone is a singleton in its sample. This CDR3 reads CASSLSPLEGEKLFF. CDR3 bases: TGTGCCAGCAGCCTCTCCCCACTAGAAGGTGAAAAACTGTTTTTT. The rearrangement uses TRBV3-1 (or the pseudogene TRBV3-2) and TRBJ1-4; D unresolved. The CDR3 sequence is 15 residues long. Trimming removed 4 bases at V and 7 bases at J, with 16 bases between. Per germline, CDR1 LGHDT and CDR2 YNNKEL (reference sequence).

This rearrangement joins TRBV27 to TRBJ2-6; no reliable D call. Between the trimmed V and J ends, which lost 6 bases and 1 base, there was a span of 7 bases. In germline, CDR1 is MNHEY, CDR2 SMNVEV (reference sequence). The length of the CDR3 is 14 residues. This CDR3 reads CASSRISGANVLTF. CDR3 sequence (DNA): TGTGCCAGCAGCAGAATATCTGGGGCCAACGTCCTGACTTTC.

A single count supports this clone. The chain has TRBV27 and TRBJ2-7, with 7 bases identical to TRBD1. CDR1 and CDR2 from the germline V gene are MNHEY and SMNVEV (reference sequence). The CDR3 is 14 residues long. V trimming: 2 bases; J trimming: 3 bases; junction bases outside the gene matches: 4. The CDR3 bases are TGTGCCAGCAGTTTAGGCCGGGACAGCTACGAGCAGTACTTC. Amino acid sequence: CASSLGRDSYEQYF.

The J gene is TRBJ1-1, the V gene TRBV30; D perhaps matches TRBD1 (5 bases). The V end was cut by 7 bases, the J end by 7 bases, with 13 bases between. This CDR3 comprises 11 residues. CDR1 is GTSNPN and CDR2 is SVGIG in the germline V gene (reference sequence). In DNA, the CDR3 is TGTGCCTCCACGTTAGGGGTTGAAGCTTTCTTT. Residues: CASTLGVEAFF.

The chain joins TRBV7-3 to TRBJ2-3; D is unclear. This CDR3 has 16 residues. The germline V gene encodes CDR1 SGHTA and CDR2 FQGTGA. The ends were cut back, 5 bases at V and 1 base at J, with 16 bases in the middle. CDR3 coding DNA: TGTGCCAGCAGCCCAGTCCTTTCCCGTGGCACAGATACGCAGTATTTT. Its translation is CASSPVLSRGTDTQYF.

The rearrangement uses TRBV2 and TRBJ1-1; 8 nucleotides align to TRBD1. CDR3 length: 15 residues. The V and J ends lost 7 bases and 2 bases, in that order; junction bases with no gene match: 9. Germline lookup yields CDR1 SNHLY and CDR2 FYNNEI. CDR3 amino acids: CASTGQGLTNTEAFF. The DNA of the CDR3 is TGTGCCAGCACCGGACAGGGCCTAACAAACACTGAAGCTTTCTTT.

The chain uses TRBV6-4 and TRBJ2-3, with TRBD1 matching over 7 bases. The CDR3 consists of 14 residues. CDR1 is MRHNA and CDR2 is SNTAGT in the germline V gene. With V trimmed by 3 bases and J by 3 bases, 3 bases remained unmatched. The CDR3 DNA reads TGTGCCAGCAGTGAACAGGGGATTACAGATACGCAGTATTTT. Residues: CASSEQGITDTQYF.

This chain's CDR3 is CASSAESGANEQFF. As DNA, the CDR3 is TGCGCCAGCAGCGCCGAGTCAGGGGCGAATGAGCAGTTCTTC. The chain joins TRBV10-1 to TRBJ2-1, with a possible D match to TRBD1 (6 bases). The CDR3 has 14 amino acids. Germline assignment: CDR1 WNHNN and CDR2 SYGVQD (reference sequence). V lost 6 bases and J lost 7, with 16 bases in between.

V and J are TRBV10-3 and TRBJ2-1; 13 positions match TRBD2. The CDR3 contains 17 residues. V trimming: 6 bases; J trimming: 6 bases; junction bases outside the gene matches: 11. Germline loops: CDR1 ENHRY, CDR2 SYGVKD. The CDR3: CAIRTTSGRAVSNEQFF. DNA of the CDR3: TGTGCCATCAGGACCACTAGCGGGAGGGCCGTTTCCAATGAGCAGTTCTTC.

This clone was picked up one time. The rearrangement links TRBV7-2 to TRBJ2-3, with D possibly being TRBD1 (5 bases). V dropped 4 bases and J dropped 1 base, with 9 bases sitting between them. Germline V gene lookup returns CDR1 SGHTA and CDR2 FQGNSA. There are 14 residues in the CDR3. This CDR3 reads CASSSRQRTDTQYF. As DNA, the CDR3 is TGTGCCAGCAGCTCAAGACAGCGCACAGATACGCAGTATTTT.